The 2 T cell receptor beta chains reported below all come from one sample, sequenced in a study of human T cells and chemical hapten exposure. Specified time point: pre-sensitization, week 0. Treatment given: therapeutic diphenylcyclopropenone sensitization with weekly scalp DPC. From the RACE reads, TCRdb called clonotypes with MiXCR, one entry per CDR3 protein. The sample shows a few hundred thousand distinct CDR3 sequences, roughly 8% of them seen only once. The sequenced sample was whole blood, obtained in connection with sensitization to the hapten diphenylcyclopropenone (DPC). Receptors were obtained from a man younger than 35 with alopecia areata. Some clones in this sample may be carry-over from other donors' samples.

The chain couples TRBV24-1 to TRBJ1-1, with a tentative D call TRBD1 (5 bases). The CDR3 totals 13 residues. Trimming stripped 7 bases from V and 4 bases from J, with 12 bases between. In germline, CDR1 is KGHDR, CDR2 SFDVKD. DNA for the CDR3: TGTGCCACCAGGGCAGGGTTTGGCACTGAAGCTTTCTTT. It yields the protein CATRAGFGTEAFF.

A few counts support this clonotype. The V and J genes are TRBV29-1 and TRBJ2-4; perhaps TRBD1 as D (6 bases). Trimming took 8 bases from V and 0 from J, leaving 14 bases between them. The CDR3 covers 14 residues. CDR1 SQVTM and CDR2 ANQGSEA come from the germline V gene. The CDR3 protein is CSMRTAGAKNIQYF. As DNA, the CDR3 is TGCAGCATGAGGACAGCCGGAGCCAAAAACATTCAGTACTTC.